This T cell receptor (beta chain) was sequenced during a study of vaccination effects on CD4 cells after COVID-19. About the research overall: Participants completed two doses of the BNT162b2 or mRNA-1273 vaccine.

TCRdb's table, derived via immunoSEQ multiplex PCR, lists solely in-frame clones and lacks some. The sample includes 65,000 to 80,000 clones, roughly three quarters of them seen just once. Concerning this clone itself: Its cognate antigen is unknown.

Study-wide findings and caveats: The study got few convalescent patients and did not collect any early post-infection timepoints.

Isolation of CD4+ T cells took place after approximately 10 days of culture. Nucleocapsid antibody tests were negative, and the vaccine recipients had no prior SARS-CoV-2 infection. This CDR3 is built from 15 residues. Germline V lookup: CDR1 LNHDA, CDR2 SQIVND (reference sequence). V was shortened by 6 bases and J by 7 bases, with 19 bases between the two germline ends. The chain links TRBV19 to TRBJ2-4, with D maybe TRBD1 (7 bases). This receptor was obtained from a human donor who received a COVID-19 vaccine. The sequences come from CD4+ T cells from PBMCs cultured without peptide, collected before COVID-19 vaccination. CDR3 in amino acids: CASSQRGAGGNIQYF. Written as DNA, the CDR3 is TGTGCCAGTAGCCAAAGGGGGGCAGGGGGGAACATTCAGTACTTC.